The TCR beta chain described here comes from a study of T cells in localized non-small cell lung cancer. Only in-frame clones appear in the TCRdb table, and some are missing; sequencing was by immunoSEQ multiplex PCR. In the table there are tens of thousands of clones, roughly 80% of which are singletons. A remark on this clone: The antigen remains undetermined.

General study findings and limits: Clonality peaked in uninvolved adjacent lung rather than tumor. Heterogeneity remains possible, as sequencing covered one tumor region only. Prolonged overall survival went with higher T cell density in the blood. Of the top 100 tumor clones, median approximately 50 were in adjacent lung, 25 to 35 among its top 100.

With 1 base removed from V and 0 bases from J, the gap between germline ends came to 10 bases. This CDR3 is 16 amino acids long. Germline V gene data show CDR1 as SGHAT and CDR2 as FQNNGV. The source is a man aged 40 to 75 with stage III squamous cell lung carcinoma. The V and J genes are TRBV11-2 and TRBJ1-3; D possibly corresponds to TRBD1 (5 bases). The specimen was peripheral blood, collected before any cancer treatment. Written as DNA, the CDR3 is TGTGCCAGCAGCTTAGTGCAGGGTTACTCTGGAAACACCATATATTTT. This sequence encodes CASSLVQGYSGNTIYF.